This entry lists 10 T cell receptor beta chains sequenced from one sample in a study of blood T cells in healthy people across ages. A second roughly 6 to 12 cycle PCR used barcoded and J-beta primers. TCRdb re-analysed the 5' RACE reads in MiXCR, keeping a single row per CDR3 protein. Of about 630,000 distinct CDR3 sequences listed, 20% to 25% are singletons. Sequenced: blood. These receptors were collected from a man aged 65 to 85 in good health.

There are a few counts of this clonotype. Here the CDR3 reads CASRGKGAFPQAFF. The CDR3 DNA follows: TGTGCCAGCAGGGGAAAGGGGGCATTCCCTCAAGCTTTCTTT. The rearrangement links TRBV3-1 to TRBJ1-1; 7 bases are shared with TRBD1. V lost 6 bases and J lost 9; bases outside the gene matches: 13. The CDR3 runs 14 residues. Germline values: CDR1 LGHDT, CDR2 YNNKEL (reference sequence).

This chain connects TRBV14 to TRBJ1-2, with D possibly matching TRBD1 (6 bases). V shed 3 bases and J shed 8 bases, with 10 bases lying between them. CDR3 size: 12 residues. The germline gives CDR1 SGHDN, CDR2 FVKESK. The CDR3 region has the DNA TGTGCCAGCAGCCACGACAGGAGGGGCTACACCTTC. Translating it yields CASSHDRRGYTF.

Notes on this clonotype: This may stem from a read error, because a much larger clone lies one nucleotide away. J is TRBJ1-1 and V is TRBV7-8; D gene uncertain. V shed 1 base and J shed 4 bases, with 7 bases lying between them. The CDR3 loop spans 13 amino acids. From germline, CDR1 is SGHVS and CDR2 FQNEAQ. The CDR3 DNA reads TGTGCCAGCAGCTTAGGTCCGAGCACTGAAGCTTTCTTT. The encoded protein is CASSLGPSTEAFF.

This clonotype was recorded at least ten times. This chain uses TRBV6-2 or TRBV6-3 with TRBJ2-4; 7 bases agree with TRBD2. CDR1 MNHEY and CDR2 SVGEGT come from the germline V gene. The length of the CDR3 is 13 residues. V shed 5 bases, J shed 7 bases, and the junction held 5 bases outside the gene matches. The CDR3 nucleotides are TGTGCCAGCAGTGGACTAGGTGGCAACATTCAGTACTTC. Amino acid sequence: CASSGLGGNIQYF.

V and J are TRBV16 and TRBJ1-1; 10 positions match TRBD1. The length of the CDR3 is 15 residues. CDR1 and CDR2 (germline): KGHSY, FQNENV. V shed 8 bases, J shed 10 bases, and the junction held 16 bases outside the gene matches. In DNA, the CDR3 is TGTGCCAGCTCTCCCATTGGGACAGGGGATCCGGGAGCTTTCTTT. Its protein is CASSPIGTGDPGAFF.

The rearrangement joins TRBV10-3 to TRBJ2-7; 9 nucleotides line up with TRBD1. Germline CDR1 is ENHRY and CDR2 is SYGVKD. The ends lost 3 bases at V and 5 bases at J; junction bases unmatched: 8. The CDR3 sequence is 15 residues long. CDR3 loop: CAISDPGQGANEQYF. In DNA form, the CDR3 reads TGTGCCATCAGTGACCCGGGACAGGGTGCCAACGAGCAGTACTTC.

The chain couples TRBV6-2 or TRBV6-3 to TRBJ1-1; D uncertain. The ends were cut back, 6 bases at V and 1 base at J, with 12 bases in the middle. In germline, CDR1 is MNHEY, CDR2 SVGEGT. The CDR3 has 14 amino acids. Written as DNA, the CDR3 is TGTGCCAGCAGGCGCACATGGTCGAACACTGAAGCTTTCTTT. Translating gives CASRRTWSNTEAFF.

The chain's CDR3 is CASSLHRLAVPYF. CDR3 coding DNA: TGTGCCAGCAGCTTGCATCGGCTAGCGGTCCCGTATTTT. The rearrangement links TRBV5-6 to TRBJ2-3, with TRBD2 matching 7 bases. Germline CDR1 SGHDT, CDR2 YYEEEE. The CDR3 covers 13 residues. V shed 1 base and J 14 bases; nucleotides not matched to a gene: 10. Full variable domain (outside the CDR3, taken from reference TRBV5-6 and TRBJ2-3): DAGVTQSPTHLIKTRGQQVTLRCSPKSGHDTVSWYQQALGQGPQFIFQYYEEEERQRGNFPDRFSGHQFPNYSSELNVNALLLGDSALYLCASSLHRLAVPYFGPGTRLTVL.

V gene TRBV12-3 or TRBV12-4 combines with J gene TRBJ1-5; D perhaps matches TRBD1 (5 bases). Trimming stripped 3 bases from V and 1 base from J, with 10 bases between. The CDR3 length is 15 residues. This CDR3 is CASSFGGTSNQPQHF. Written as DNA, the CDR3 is TGTGCCAGCAGTTTTGGGGGTACGAGCAATCAGCCCCAGCATTTT.

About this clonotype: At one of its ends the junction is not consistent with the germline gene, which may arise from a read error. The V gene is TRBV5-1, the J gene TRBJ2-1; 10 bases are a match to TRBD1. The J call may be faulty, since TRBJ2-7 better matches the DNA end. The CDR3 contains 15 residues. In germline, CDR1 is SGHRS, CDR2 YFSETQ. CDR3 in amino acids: CASSYGQGGDYGQYF. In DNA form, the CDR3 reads TGCGCCAGCAGCTATGGACAGGGGGGGGACTACGGGCAGTACTTC.